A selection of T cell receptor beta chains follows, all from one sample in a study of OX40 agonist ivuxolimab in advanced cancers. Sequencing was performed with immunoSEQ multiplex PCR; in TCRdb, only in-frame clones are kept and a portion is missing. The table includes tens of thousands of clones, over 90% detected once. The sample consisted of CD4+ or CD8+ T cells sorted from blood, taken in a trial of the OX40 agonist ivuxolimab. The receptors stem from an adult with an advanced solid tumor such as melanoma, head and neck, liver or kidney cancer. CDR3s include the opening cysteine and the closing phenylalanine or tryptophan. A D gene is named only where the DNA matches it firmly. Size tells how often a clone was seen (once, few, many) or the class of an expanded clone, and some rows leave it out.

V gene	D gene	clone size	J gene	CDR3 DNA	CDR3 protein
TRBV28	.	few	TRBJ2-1	TGTGCCAGCATTGAGGGCCCGAGGGACTACAATGAGCAGTTCTTC	CASIEGPRDYNEQFF
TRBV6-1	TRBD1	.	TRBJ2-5	TGTGCCAGCAGTGAAAGGGACAGCTTAGAGACCCAGTACTTC	CASSERDSLETQYF
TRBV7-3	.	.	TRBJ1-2	TGTGCCAGCAGGACCGCGGACCGCCTAGGGGGCTATGGCTACACCTTC	CASRTADRLGGYGYTF
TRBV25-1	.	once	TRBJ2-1	TGTGCCAGCAGTTCCGAGACTAGCTCCTACAATGAGCAGTTCTTC	CASSSETSSYNEQFF
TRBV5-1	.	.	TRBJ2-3	TGCGCCAGCCAGGCCTCAGATACGCAGTATTTT	CASQASDTQYF
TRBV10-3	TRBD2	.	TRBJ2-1	TGTGCCATCAGTGCTCTCAGTAGGCAGTTGGGGGGGTACAATGAGCAGTTCTTC	CAISALSRQLGGYNEQFF
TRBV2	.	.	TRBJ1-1	TGTGCCAGCAGTGGGGCAGGAAGTATGGCTGAAGCTTTCTTT	CASSGAGSMAEAFF
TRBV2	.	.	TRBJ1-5	TGTGCCAGCTCAGGGGAGTTACATTATCAGCCCCAGCATTTT	CASSGELHYQPQHF
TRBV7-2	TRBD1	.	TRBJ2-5	TGTGCCAGCAGCCCAACAGGGGGGTCGGAGACCCAGTACTTC	CASSPTGGSETQYF
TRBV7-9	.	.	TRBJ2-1	TGTGCCAGCGGCATCTCGAGCTCCTACAATGAGCAGTTCTTC	CASGISSSYNEQFF
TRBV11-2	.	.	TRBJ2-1	TGTGCCAGCAGCCTGCGCCGGGGCAGCTACCTTAACAATGAGCAGTTCTTC	CASSLRRGSYLNNEQFF
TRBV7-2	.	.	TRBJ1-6	TGTGCCAGCAGCTTGGTAGACTTAGGGAATTCACCCCTCCACTTT	CASSLVDLGNSPLHF
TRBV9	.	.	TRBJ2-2	TGTGCCAGCAGCCCAAGTCAGGGGAACGGGGAGCTGTTTTTT	CASSPSQGNGELFF
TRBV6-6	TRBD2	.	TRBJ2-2	TGTGCCAGCAGTCTTCAGCGGGAGGTCTCCGGGGAGCTGTTTTTT	CASSLQREVSGELFF
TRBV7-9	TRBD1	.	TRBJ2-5	TGTGCCAGCAGCTTTTTGACAGCAGGGGGGACCCAGTACTTC	CASSFLTAGGTQYF
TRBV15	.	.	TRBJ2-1	TGTGCCACCAGCGGAAGAGGTGGCAGACAGTTCTTC	CATSGRGGRQFF
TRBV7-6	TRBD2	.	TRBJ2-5	TGTGCCAGCAGCTTGAATTCCGGGAGGGAGACCCAGTACTTC	CASSLNSGRETQYF
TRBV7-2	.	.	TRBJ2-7	TGTGCCAGCAGCTTACGCAATCCCCAAGGGGGGTCCTACGAGCAGTACTTC	CASSLRNPQGGSYEQYF
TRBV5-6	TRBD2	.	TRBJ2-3	TGTGCCAGCAGCCCGGGGACTAGCGGGAGTGGCACAGATACGCAGTATTTT	CASSPGTSGSGTDTQYF
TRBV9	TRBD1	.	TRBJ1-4	TGTGCCAGCAGCGTAGGGTTCGACAGGGACGGTGAAAAACTGTTTTTT	CASSVGFDRDGEKLFF
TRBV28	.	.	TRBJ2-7	TGTGCCAGCAGTTTATGGGACAAGGGGTCCTACGAGCAGTACTTC	CASSLWDKGSYEQYF
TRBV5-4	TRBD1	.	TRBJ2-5	TGTGCCAGCAGCTCCCGACAGGGCCAAGAGACCCAGTACTTC	CASSSRQGQETQYF
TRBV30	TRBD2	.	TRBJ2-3	TGTGCCGGGGGACTAGCGGGTGCTAGCACAGATACGCAGTATTTT	CAGGLAGASTDTQYF
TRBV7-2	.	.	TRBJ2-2	TGTGCCAGCAGCCCCGAGGGTTTACGCACCGGGGAGCTGTTTTTT	CASSPEGLRTGELFF
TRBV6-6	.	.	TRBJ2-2	TGTGCCAGCAGCAGGGACCGCACCGGGGAGCTGTTTTTT	CASSRDRTGELFF
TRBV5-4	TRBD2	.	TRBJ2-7	TGTGCCAGCAGCTTGAGGACAGCGGGAGGGTACGAGCAGTACTTC	CASSLRTAGGYEQYF
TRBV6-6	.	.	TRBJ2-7	TGTGCCAGCAGTTACTCGGTTTACCCCCCCTACGAGCAGTACTTC	CASSYSVYPPYEQYF
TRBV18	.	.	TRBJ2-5	TGTGCCAGCTCACCAGGACAACAAGAGACCCAGTACTTC	CASSPGQQETQYF